This T cell receptor beta chain was sequenced for a study of response to subunit inactivated influenza vaccine. Study-wide points: The authors put forward the suggestion that each seasonal influenza vaccination may bring in only a limited number of new T cells.

This clonotype showed up just a few times. Its antigen is as yet unknown. MiXCR, run by TCRdb on the RT-PCR reads, gives a single entry per CDR3 protein. Found here are more than 550,000 distinct CDR3 sequences, 12% of them singletons; the top ten hold 10%. V gave up 2 bases and J gave up 5 bases, with 16 bases separating them. The CDR3 loop spans 16 amino acids. The germline V gene encodes CDR1 LGHNA and CDR2 YNFKEQ. The sequence came from a man aged 45-60 years who received an inactivated influenza vaccine. The source material was PBMCs from blood, sampled on the day of vaccination. The rearrangement links TRBV4-2 to TRBJ2-4; the D call may be TRBD1 or TRBD2 (7 bases each). The CDR3, as DNA: TGTGCCAGCAGCCAATCGATTCAGGGGGGGGAAAACATTCAGTACTTC. Protein sequence: CASSQSIQGGENIQYF.